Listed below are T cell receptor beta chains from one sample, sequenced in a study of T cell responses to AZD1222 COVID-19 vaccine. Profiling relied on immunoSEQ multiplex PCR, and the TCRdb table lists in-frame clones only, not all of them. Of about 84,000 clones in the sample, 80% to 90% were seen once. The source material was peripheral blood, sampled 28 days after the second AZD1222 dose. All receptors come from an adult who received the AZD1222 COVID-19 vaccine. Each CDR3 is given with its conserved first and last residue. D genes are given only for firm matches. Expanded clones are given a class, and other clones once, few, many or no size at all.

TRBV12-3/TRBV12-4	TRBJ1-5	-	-	TGTGCCAGCAGTTTAAATGGAAATCAGCCCCAGCATTTT	CASSLNGNQPQHF
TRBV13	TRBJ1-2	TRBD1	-	TGTGCCAGCAGCTTTGGTACAGGGGGTGATATGGGCTACTATGGCTACACCTTC	CASSFGTGGDMGYYGYTF
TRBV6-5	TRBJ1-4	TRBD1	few	TGTGCCAGCAGTTACTCGAGGGACAGCTATGAAAAACTGTTTTTT	CASSYSRDSYEKLFF
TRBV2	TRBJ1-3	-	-	TGTGCCAGCAGCCCTATAAGGGCCACTGGAAACACCATATATTTT	CASSPIRATGNTIYF
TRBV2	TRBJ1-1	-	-	TGTGCCAGCAGTGAAGCGCCAGGCCGCGGAGCTTTCTTT	CASSEAPGRGAFF
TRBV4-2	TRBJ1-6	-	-	TGTGCCAGCAGCCACCCGGGCAATTCACCCCTCCACTTT	CASSHPGNSPLHF
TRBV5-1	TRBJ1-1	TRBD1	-	TGCGCCAGCAGCTTGGACAGGGGAGGCACTGAAGCTTTCTTT	CASSLDRGGTEAFF
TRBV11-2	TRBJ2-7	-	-	TGTGCCAGCAGCTTACTAGATTACGAGCAGTACTTC	CASSLLDYEQYF
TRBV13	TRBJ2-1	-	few	TGTGCCAGCAGCCTTGACAGATACTACAATGAGCAGTTCTTC	CASSLDRYYNEQFF
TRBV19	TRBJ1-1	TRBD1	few	TGTGCCAGTAGTGTGACAGGGCTGAGGACTGAAGCTTTCTTT	CASSVTGLRTEAFF
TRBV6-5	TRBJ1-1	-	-	TGTGCCAGCAGTTACTCCGGGGTGAACACTGAAGCTTTCTTT	CASSYSGVNTEAFF
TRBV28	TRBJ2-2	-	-	TGTGCCAGCAGCCCCGCGGGACGAAATCGGAAGTTTTTT	CASSPAGRNRKFF
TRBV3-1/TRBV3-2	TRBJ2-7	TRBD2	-	TGTGCCAGCAGCCGGGGACTAGCGGGGGGCCGCTCCTACGAGCAGTACTTC	CASSRGLAGGRSYEQYF
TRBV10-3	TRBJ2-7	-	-	TGTGCCATCAGTGAGTCGGGTGGAACTACCGAGCAGTACTTC	CAISESGGTTEQYF
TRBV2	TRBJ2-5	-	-	TGTGCCAGCGGGGTAACCCTCGGGGAGACCCAGTACTTC	CASGVTLGETQYF
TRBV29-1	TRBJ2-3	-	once	TGCAGCGTTGAAGTCGGCAGGGAAAATCAAGATACGCAGTATTTT	CSVEVGRENQDTQYF
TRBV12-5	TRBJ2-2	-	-	TGTGCTAGTGGTTTGAACACCGGGGAGCTGTTTTTT	CASGLNTGELFF
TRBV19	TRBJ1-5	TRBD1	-	TGTGCCAGTAGTTGGGACAGTTACCAGCCCCAGCATTTT	CASSWDSYQPQHF
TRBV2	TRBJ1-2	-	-	TGTGCCAGCAGTGAATTGGTGGACTACACCTTC	CASSELVDYTF
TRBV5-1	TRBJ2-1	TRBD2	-	TGCGCCAGCAGCTTGGGAACGACTAGCGGGGGGGAAAATGAGCAGTTCTTC	CASSLGTTSGGENEQFF
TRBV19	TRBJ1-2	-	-	TGTGCCAGTAGTACCCCGGACAGATTCTATGGCTACACCTTC	CASSTPDRFYGYTF
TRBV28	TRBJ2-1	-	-	TGTGCCAGCAGCTGGATAATTAATGAGCAGTTCTTC	CASSWIINEQFF
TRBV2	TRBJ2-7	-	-	TGTGCCAGCTCTATCACACCCTCCTACGAGCAGTACTTC	CASSITPSYEQYF
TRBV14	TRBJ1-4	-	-	TGTGCCAGCAGCCAAGTCCGAGGGACTAATGAAAAACTGTTTTTT	CASSQVRGTNEKLFF
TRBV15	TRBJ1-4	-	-	TGTGCCACCAGCAGAGAGGTTGAAAAACTGTTTTTT	CATSREVEKLFF
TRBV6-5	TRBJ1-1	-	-	TGTGCCAGCAGCGCCACCGGTATGAACACTGAAGCTTTCTTT	CASSATGMNTEAFF
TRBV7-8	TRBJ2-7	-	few	TGTGCCAGCAGCTCCGGCCCCTACGAGCAGTACTTC	CASSSGPYEQYF
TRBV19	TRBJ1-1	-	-	TGTGCCAGTAGTACCGGGCCCGTTGAAGCTTTCTTT	CASSTGPVEAFF
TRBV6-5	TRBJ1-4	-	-	TGTGCCAGCAGTTTACAGAGTCTAGTTCCCGAAAAACTGTTTTTT	CASSLQSLVPEKLFF
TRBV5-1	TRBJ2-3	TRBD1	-	TGCGCCAGCAGCCCCCCAGACAGGGCCACAGATACGCAGTATTTT	CASSPPDRATDTQYF
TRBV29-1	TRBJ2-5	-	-	TGCAGCGTTGGAGGAATAGAGACCCAGTACTTC	CSVGGIETQYF
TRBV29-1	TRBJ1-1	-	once	TGCAGCGTTGATTGGGGGGACACTGAAGCTTTCTTT	CSVDWGDTEAFF
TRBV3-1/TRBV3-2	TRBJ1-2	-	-	TGTGCCAGCAGCCATTCAAGGGTAACTAACTATGGCTACACCTTC	CASSHSRVTNYGYTF
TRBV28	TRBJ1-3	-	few	TGTGCCAGCAGTTCCCGGGCGCTAGGGGACGGTGGAAACACCATATATTTT	CASSSRALGDGGNTIYF
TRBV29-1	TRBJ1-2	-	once	TGCAGCGCCGAAAAGCACGGTGGCTACACCTTC	CSAEKHGGYTF
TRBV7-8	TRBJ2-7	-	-	TGTGCCAGCAGTTACAAGACGACAGCACTACGAGGGCAGTACTTC	CASSYKTTALRGQYF
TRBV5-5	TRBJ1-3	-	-	TGTGCCAGCAGCGCAACTGGAAACACCATATATTTT	CASSATGNTIYF
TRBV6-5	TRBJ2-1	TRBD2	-	TGTGCCAGCCGATCACCCGGGGGGGCCCAAAATGAGCAGTTCTTC	CASRSPGGAQNEQFF
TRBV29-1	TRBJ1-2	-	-	TGCAGCGTTGAAGCTGGCTCGAGGAGACATGGCTACACCTTC	CSVEAGSRRHGYTF
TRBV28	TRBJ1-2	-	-	TGTGCCAGCAGTCCAACAGGGCCCTATCCCTATGGCTACACCTTC	CASSPTGPYPYGYTF
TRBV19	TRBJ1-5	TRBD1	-	TGTGCCAGTAGCAGCGACAGGGTGTTCGATCAGCCCCAGCATTTT	CASSSDRVFDQPQHF
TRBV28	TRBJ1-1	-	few	TGTGCCAGCAGGGAAGGGAACACTGAAGCTTTCTTT	CASREGNTEAFF
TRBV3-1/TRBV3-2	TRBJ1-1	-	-	TGTGCCAGCAGACAAACGAAATTTGTTACACCGGACACTGAAGCTTTCTTT	CASRQTKFVTPDTEAFF
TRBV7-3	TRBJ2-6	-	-	TGTGCCAGCAGTGAGACACGGAGATACTCTGGGGCCAACGTCCTGACTTTC	CASSETRRYSGANVLTF
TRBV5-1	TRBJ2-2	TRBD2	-	TGCGCCAGCAGCTTCATATTACTAGCGGGGGGCAAGAACACCGGGGAGCTGTTTTTT	CASSFILLAGGKNTGELFF
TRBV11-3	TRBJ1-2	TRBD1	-	TGTGCCAGCAGCCCAGGGGGCGAGACTAACTATGGCTACACCTTC	CASSPGGETNYGYTF
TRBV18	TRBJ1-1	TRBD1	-	TGTGCCAGCTCGGGGACAGAGAACACTGAAGCTTTCTTT	CASSGTENTEAFF
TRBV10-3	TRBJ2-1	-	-	TGTGCCATCAGTGAACAATCCTACAATGAGCAGTTCTTC	CAISEQSYNEQFF
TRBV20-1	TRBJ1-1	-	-	TGTTCGGGGGGGGACACTGAAGCTTTCTTT	CSGGDTEAFF
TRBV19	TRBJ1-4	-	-	TGTGCCAGTAGAGGACGGGAGATTGCAACTAATGAAAAACTGTTTTTT	CASRGREIATNEKLFF
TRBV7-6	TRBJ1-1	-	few	TGTGCCAGCAGCCAGGTTGGTTCGATGACTGAAGCTTTCTTT	CASSQVGSMTEAFF
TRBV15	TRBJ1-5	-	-	TGTGCCACCAGCAGAGTGAGCGGTCAGCCCCAGCATTTT	CATSRVSGQPQHF
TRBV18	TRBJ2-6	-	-	TGTGCCAGCTCACCGCGGATCTCTGGGGCCAACGTCCTGACTTTC	CASSPRISGANVLTF
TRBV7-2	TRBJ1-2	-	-	TGTGCCAGCAGTGGAAAAAGAAATTCGGGCTACACCTTC	CASSGKRNSGYTF
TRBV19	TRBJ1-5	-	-	TGTGCCAGTAGTATTAGTGGGGGTTATCAGCCCCAGCATTTT	CASSISGGYQPQHF
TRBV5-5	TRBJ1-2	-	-	TGTGCCAGCAATACGGGGGGTGATGGCTACACCTTC	CASNTGGDGYTF
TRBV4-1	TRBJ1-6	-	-	TGCGCCAGCAGCCACACGACAGATTTTAATTCACCCCTCCACTTT	CASSHTTDFNSPLHF
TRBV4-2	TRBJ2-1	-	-	TGTGCCAGCAGCCCCCTTTTCGGCCCGGAAAATTCGTACAATGAGCAGTTCTTC	CASSPLFGPENSYNEQFF
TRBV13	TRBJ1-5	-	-	TGTGCCAGCAGCTTAGGGGGGCTCAGTGCTCCAAATCAGCCCCAGCATTTT	CASSLGGLSAPNQPQHF
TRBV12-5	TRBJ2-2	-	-	TGTGCTAGTGGGTCCTCCGGGACCGGGGAGCTGTTTTTT	CASGSSGTGELFF